A single sample gave rise to the 4 T cell receptor beta chains below, sequenced in a study of response to subunit inactivated influenza vaccine. One entry per CDR3 protein, called by TCRdb with MiXCR from the RT-PCR reads. The data contain a few hundred thousand distinct CDR3 sequences, over 9% of them singletons. This same sample was also taken into another study, of T cells expressing NK-cell markers. That study reports: 5'RACE template switching with UMIs generated TCR beta cDNA.

The source material was PBMCs from blood, sampled on the day of vaccination. These receptors originate from a man aged 45-65 years who received an inactivated influenza vaccine.

In its sample, this clonotype was seen many times. The chain joins TRBV5-1 to TRBJ1-2; TRBD1 matches 8 bases. This CDR3 has 14 amino acids. The V segment lost 0 bases and the J segment 7 bases; nucleotides outside the gene matches: 5. Germline CDR1 reads SGHRS; CDR2 reads YFSETQ. CDR3 bases: TGCGCCAGCAGCTTGGGACAGGGGATTTTTGGCTACACCTTC. Translated: CASSLGQGIFGYTF.

This chain joins TRBV5-1 and TRBJ2-7; TRBD2 aligns across 7 bases. Germline loops: CDR1 SGHRS, CDR2 YFSETQ. The CDR3 runs to 16 residues. With V trimmed by 0 bases and J by 4 bases, 10 bases remained unmatched. The DNA of the CDR3 is TGCGCCAGCAGCTTGGGAAGGGGAGGGCCGGGGTACGAGCAGTACTTC. This translates into CASSLGRGGPGYEQYF.

In its sample, this clonotype was seen many times. The chain has TRBV24-1 and TRBJ2-1; D not certain. The CDR3 sequence is 16 residues long. Germline CDR1 is KGHDR and CDR2 is SFDVKD. V dropped 3 bases and J dropped 0 bases, with 11 bases sitting between them. This CDR3 reads CATSDQTRSSYNEQFF. The CDR3 DNA sequence: TGTGCCACCAGTGATCAGACCCGTAGCTCCTACAATGAGCAGTTCTTC.

This chain connects TRBV7-9 to TRBJ2-3; no clear D. Trimming took off 9 bases at V and 2 bases at J, with 9 bases between the two ends. The CDR3 runs to 12 residues. Germline CDR1 and CDR2: SEHNR and FQNEAQ (reference sequence). The CDR3 sequence: CASLGYTDTQYF. The CDR3 region has the DNA TGTGCCAGTCTCGGGTACACAGATACGCAGTATTTT. Drawing the rest from reference TRBV7-9 and TRBJ2-3, the complete variable domain is DTGVSQNPRHKITKRGQNVTFRCDPISEHNRLYWYRQTLGQGPEFLTYFQNEAQLEKSRLLSDRFSAERPKGSFSTLEIQRTEQGDSAMYLCASLGYTDTQYFGPGTRLTVL.